The next 15 T cell receptor beta chains were all read from a single sample in a study of long-term antiretroviral therapy in people with HIV. Samples were assayed with immunoSEQ v3.0 at survey level. Measured with immunoSEQ multiplex PCR; TCRdb has only the in-frame clones, and not every one. The data hold around 20,000 clones, with roughly 80% observed a single time. Material: unsorted PBMCs, obtained 0.6 years after starting antiretroviral therapy. Every receptor here comes from a woman aged 18-29 years with HIV.

In its sample, this clone was seen a few times. The V and J genes are TRBV5-1 and TRBJ2-2; D call uncertain. Germline CDR1 SGHRS, CDR2 YFSETQ. V was cut by 4 bases and J by 3 bases, with 10 bases left in between. This CDR3 is built from 14 residues. The CDR3 DNA reads TGCGCCAGCAGCCGGCAGGCTGACACCGGGGAGCTGTTTTTT. Its translation is CASSRQADTGELFF. Full variable domain (missing parts from reference TRBV5-1 and TRBJ2-2): KAGVTQTPRYLIKTRGQQVTLSCSPISGHRSVSWYQQTPGQGLQFLFEYFSETQRNKGNFPGRFSGRQFSNSRSEMNVSTLELGDSALYLCASSRQADTGELFFGEGSRLTVL.

This clone was observed a few times. The rearrangement uses TRBV7-9 and TRBJ1-5; D is unresolved. The CDR3 consists of 13 residues. Per germline, CDR1 SEHNR and CDR2 FQNEAQ (reference sequence). Trimming shortened V by 1 base and J by 5 bases, and 6 bases separated the two germline ends. The CDR3 region is CASSLEGDQPQHF. In DNA form, the CDR3 reads TGTGCCAGCAGCTTAGAGGGTGATCAGCCCCAGCATTTT.

The genes are TRBV7-8 and TRBJ1-3; 7 bases are a match to TRBD1. The CDR3 spans 16 residues. Germline V gene data show CDR1 as SGHVS and CDR2 as FQNEAQ. J gave up 0 bases and V 4 bases, and 6 bases lay outside the gene matches. This chain's CDR3 is CASSSGDSLSGNTIYF. In DNA form, the CDR3 reads TGTGCCAGCAGCTCGGGGGACAGTCTCTCTGGAAACACCATATATTTT.

The table lists this clone with a few counts. J is TRBJ1-1 and V is TRBV29-1; D ambiguous. Trimming shortened V by 6 bases and J by 5 bases, and 16 bases separated the two germline ends. Germline V gene lookup returns CDR1 SQVTM and CDR2 ANQGSEA. The CDR3 runs 13 residues. The CDR3 DNA is TGCAGCGTGTCGACACACCGAAGGACTGAAGCTTTCTTT. Protein sequence: CSVSTHRRTEAFF.

This rearrangement joins TRBV6-6 to TRBJ2-5, with TRBD2 identical over 15 bases. This CDR3 has 14 residues. The J segment lost 5 bases and the V segment lost 6 bases, leaving 1 base of the junction unmatched. Germline V gene data show CDR1 as MNHNY and CDR2 as SVGAGI (reference sequence). This CDR3 reads CASRGTSGGETQYF. Here the CDR3 DNA reads TGTGCCAGCAGAGGGACTAGCGGGGGGGAGACCCAGTACTTC.

Within the sample, this clone is medium-sized (0.01 to 0.1%). The chain employs TRBV6-4 and TRBJ2-2; 13 nucleotides agree with TRBD2. After removal of 6 bases from V and 7 bases from J, the junction contained 11 bases not matched to a gene. CDR3 length equals 17 residues. CDR1 and CDR2 from the germline V gene are MRHNA and SNTAGT. The CDR3 sequence is CASSQGLAGRRFGELFF. The CDR3 bases are TGTGCCAGCAGCCAGGGACTAGCGGGAAGACGTTTCGGGGAGCTGTTTTTT.

The genes are TRBV6-5 and TRBJ1-3; a weak D match, TRBD1 (6 bases). V was shortened by 0 bases and J by 2 bases, with 8 bases between the two germline ends. The V gene's germline CDR1 is MNHEY and CDR2 SVGAGI. The CDR3 length is 15 residues. The chain's CDR3 is CASSYSGGTGNTIYF. Written as DNA, the CDR3 is TGTGCCAGCAGTTACTCAGGGGGAACTGGAAACACCATATATTTT.

This clone was found once. CDR3 bases: TGTGCCAGCAGCCCCCCCTTAGGGGGAGGGATGGGGTATGGCTACACCTTC. This sequence encodes CASSPPLGGGMGYGYTF. The genes are TRBV11-2 and TRBJ1-2, with a weak D call TRBD1 (6 bases). Germline V gene lookup returns CDR1 SGHAT and CDR2 FQNNGV. Trimming shortened V by 5 bases and J by 5 bases, and 24 bases separated the two germline ends. This CDR3 contains 17 residues.

The rearrangement links TRBV5-1 to TRBJ1-5, with 9 positions matching TRBD1. Trimming removed 4 bases from V and 5 bases from J; junction bases left unmatched: 7. CDR1 SGHRS and CDR2 YFSETQ come from the germline V gene. The CDR3 covers 15 residues. CDR3 coding DNA: TGCGCCAGCAGCACCGGGACAGGGAACCATCAGCCCCAGCATTTT. Amino acids: CASSTGTGNHQPQHF.

The chain uses TRBV5-1 and TRBJ2-1, with 13 bases lining up with TRBD2. V was clipped by 0 bases and J by 3 bases; unmatched bases: 3. Germline values: CDR1 SGHRS, CDR2 YFSETQ. There are 17 residues in the CDR3. The CDR3 coding sequence is TGCGCCAGCAGCTTGGCTGGACTAGCGGGGGACTACAATGAGCAGTTCTTC. Encoded protein: CASSLAGLAGDYNEQFF.

In its sample, this clone is medium-sized. The V and J genes are TRBV29-1 and TRBJ2-7, with D possibly being TRBD1 or TRBD2 (5 bases each). The V and J ends lost 8 bases and 0 bases respectively, with 17 bases between them. The CDR3 consists of 14 residues. Looked up from germline, CDR1 is SQVTM and CDR2 is ANQGSEA. The CDR3: CSIWGTGTSYEQYF. The CDR3, as DNA: TGCAGCATTTGGGGAACGGGGACCTCCTACGAGCAGTACTTC.

The chain couples TRBV1 to TRBJ1-6. TRBV1 is labeled a pseudogene. This CDR3 is 12 amino acids long. The CDR3 protein is CTSSQECSPLHF. CDR3 nucleotide sequence: TGCACCAGCAGCCAAGAATGCTCACCCCTCCACTTT.

This chain uses TRBV6-5 with TRBJ2-5, with TRBD1 identical over 8 bases. The V and J ends lost 0 bases and 5 bases, in that order; junction bases with no gene match: 2. Germline CDR1 is MNHEY and CDR2 is SVGAGI. There are 14 residues in the CDR3. CDR3 coding DNA: TGTGCCAGCAGTTACTCGACAGGGGCCGAGACCCAGTACTTC. It is translated as CASSYSTGAETQYF.

The chain joins TRBV21-1 to TRBJ2-7. TRBV21-1 is listed as a pseudogene. This CDR3 is built from 16 residues. This CDR3 reads CASSKRRAEESYEQYF. CDR3 bases: TGTGCCAGCAGCAAGCGTAGGGCAGAAGAATCCTACGAGCAGTACTTC.

V usage is TRBV9 and J usage is TRBJ2-1; 9 nucleotides align to TRBD2. The CDR3 spans 15 residues. The junction had 6 bases not matched to a gene; V was cut back by 4 bases and J by 4 bases. Germline assignment: CDR1 SGDLS and CDR2 YYNGEE. The CDR3 DNA sequence: TGTGCCAGCAGCATCGGGACTAGCCTGTACAATGAGCAGTTCTTC. Translation: CASSIGTSLYNEQFF.